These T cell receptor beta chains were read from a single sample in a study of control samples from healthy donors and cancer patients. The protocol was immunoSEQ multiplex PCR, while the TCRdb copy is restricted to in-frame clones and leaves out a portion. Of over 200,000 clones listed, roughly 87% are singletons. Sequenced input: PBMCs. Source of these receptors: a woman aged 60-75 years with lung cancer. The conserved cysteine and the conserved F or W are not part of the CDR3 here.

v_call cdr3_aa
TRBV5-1 ASSPRWGSGELF
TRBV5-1 ASSWSGGAGNEQF
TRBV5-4 ASSFGLAGSYNEQF
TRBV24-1 ATSDAGTGGNQPQH
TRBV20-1 SASEQYEAF
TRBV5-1 ASTHGQPSYEQY
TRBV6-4 ASSDSLMRGYQPQH
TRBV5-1 ASSREGQGLNTEAF
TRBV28 ASSLYRAENSPLH
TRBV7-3 ASSFQGTEQF
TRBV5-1 ASSERRGSQAEAF
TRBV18 ASSPGSGRIGTEAF
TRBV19 ASSIAGQGDYEQY
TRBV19 ASSMNPGETQY
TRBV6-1 ASSEVGASPREKLF
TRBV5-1 ASSVGTGTGELF
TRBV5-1 ASSFDSSAPGQPQH
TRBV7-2 ASSLSSTANYGYT
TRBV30 AWSTAPGLAGGVDEQY
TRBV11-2 ASSLWRTETQY
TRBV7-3 ASSPQVKGEQY
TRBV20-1 SASPGTSDLRPQH
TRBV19 ASNPQTSGGKETQY
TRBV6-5 ASRTGTNYGYT
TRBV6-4 ASSDRLVAGGSYNEQF
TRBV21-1 ASSKGLGLALNTGELF
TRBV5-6 ASSNEGYGTEAF
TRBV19 ASKPTGVAQPQH
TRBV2 ASSRDKMNTEAF
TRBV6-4 ATKPKPPRVTIY
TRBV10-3 AISEFRGELSYGYT
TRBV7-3 ASSRGGVQETQY
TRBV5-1 ASSLGSLRETQY
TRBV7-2 ASSSQARYTDTQY
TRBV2 ASAGGYYNEQF
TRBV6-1 ASSDPGGSTEAF
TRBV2 ASRQGSHEQY
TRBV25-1 ASSDEKLF
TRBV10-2 ASLSSGVRDEQF
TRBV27 ASSSRGETQY
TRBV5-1 ASSPAGQVIYEQY
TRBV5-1 ASSLAENTEAF
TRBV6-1 ASSETALFGYT
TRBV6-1 ASSEARVYNEKLF